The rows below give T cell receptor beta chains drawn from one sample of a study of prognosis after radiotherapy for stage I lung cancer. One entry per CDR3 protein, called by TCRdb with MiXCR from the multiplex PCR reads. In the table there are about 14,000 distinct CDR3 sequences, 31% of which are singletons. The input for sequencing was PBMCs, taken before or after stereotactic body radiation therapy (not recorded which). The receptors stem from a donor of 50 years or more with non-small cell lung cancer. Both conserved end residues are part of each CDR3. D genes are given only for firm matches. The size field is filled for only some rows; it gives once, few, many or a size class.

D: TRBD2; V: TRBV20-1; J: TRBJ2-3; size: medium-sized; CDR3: CSARASGRVFTDTQYF; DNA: TGCAGTGCTAGAGCTAGCGGGAGGGTATTCACAGATACGCAGTATTTT
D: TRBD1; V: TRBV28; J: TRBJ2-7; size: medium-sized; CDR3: CASRRGQRAYEQYF; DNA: TGTGCCAGCAGACGGGGACAGAGAGCCTACGAGCAGTACTTC
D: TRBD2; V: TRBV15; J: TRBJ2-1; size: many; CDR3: CATSNGLAGTYNEQFF; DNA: TGTGCCACCAGCAACGGACTAGCGGGTACCTACAATGAGCAGTTCTTC
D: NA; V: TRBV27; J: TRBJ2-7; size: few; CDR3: CASSGQMSSYEQYF; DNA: TGTGCCAGCAGCGGACAGATGAGCTCCTACGAGCAGTACTTC
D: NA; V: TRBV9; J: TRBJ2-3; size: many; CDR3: CASSVLGRGETDTQYF; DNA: TGTGCCAGCAGCGTCCTTGGCAGGGGGGAGACAGATACGCAGTATTTT
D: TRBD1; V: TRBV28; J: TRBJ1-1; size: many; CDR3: CASNTQGTAFF; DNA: TGTGCCAGCAATACACAGGGGACCGCTTTCTTT
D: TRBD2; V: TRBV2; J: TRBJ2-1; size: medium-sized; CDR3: CASDFGTRSDSYNEQFF; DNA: TGTGCCAGCGACTTCGGGACTAGGTCCGACTCCTACAATGAGCAGTTCTTC
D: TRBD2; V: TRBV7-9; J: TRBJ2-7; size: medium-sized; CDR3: CASSPQGEGIFLGSYEQYF; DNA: TGTGCCAGCAGCCCCCAAGGGGAGGGGATTTTTTTGGGATCCTACGAGCAGTACTTC
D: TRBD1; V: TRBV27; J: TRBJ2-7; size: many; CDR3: CASTKSSGGFYEQYF; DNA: TGTGCCAGCACAAAAAGTTCAGGGGGCTTCTACGAGCAGTACTTC
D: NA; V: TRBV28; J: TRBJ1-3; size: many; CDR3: CASSFGDRVGNTIYF; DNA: TGTGCCAGCAGTTTTGGGGACCGGGTCGGAAACACCATATATTTT
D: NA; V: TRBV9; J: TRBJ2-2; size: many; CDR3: CASSVQGLNAGELFF; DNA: TGTGCCAGCAGCGTACAGGGTCTCAACGCCGGGGAGCTGTTTTTT
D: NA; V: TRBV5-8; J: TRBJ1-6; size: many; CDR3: CASSSWGGRTSPLHF; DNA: TGTGCCAGCAGCTCCTGGGGAGGGCGGACTTCACCCCTCCACTTT
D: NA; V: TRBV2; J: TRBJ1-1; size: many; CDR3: CASSENRNTEAFF; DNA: TGTGCCAGCAGTGAAAACAGGAACACTGAAGCTTTCTTT
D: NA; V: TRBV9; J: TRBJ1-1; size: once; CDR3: CASSVVPQGTEAFF; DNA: TGTGCCAGCAGCGTAGTCCCTCAGGGCACTGAAGCTTTCTTT
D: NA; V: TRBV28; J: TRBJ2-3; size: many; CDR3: CASSFSGSTDTQYF; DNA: TGTGCCAGCAGTTTTTCCGGCAGCACAGATACGCAGTATTTT
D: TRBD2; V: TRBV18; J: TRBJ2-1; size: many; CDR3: CASSPPRLAGVNEQFF; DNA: TGTGCCAGCTCACCACCTCGGCTAGCGGGAGTGAATGAGCAGTTCTTC
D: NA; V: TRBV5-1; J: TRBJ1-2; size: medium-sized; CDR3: CASSLGDGANYGYTF; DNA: TGCGCCAGCAGCTTGGGGGACGGAGCTAACTATGGCTACACCTTC
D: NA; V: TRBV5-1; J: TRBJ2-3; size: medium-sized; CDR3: CASSLAPGVVPDTQYF; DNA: TGCGCCAGCAGCTTGGCTCCGGGAGTGGTTCCAGATACGCAGTATTTT
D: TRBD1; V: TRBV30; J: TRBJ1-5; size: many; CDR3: CAWDRGEGQPQHF; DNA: TGTGCCTGGGACAGGGGTGAGGGTCAGCCCCAGCATTTT
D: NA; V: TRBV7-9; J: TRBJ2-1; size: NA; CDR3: CASSSQEAIWRSYNEQFF; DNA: TGTGCCAGCAGCTCCCAGGAGGCTATCTGGAGATCCTACAATGAGCAGTTCTTC
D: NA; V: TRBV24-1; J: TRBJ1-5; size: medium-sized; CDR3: CATQGYNQPQHF; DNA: TGTGCCACTCAGGGATACAATCAGCCCCAGCATTTT
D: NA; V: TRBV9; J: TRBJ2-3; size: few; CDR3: CASSVAWVGGGDTQYF; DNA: TGTGCCAGCAGCGTAGCTTGGGTGGGGGGAGGAGATACGCAGTATTTT
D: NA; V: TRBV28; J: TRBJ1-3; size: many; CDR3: CASRDSHSGNTIYF; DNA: TGTGCCAGCCGGGACTCCCATTCTGGAAACACCATATATTTT
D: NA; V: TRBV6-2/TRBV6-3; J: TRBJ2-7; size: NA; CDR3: CAISYVHGFYEQYF; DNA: TGTGCCATCAGTTACGTCCATGGCTTCTACGAGCAGTACTTC
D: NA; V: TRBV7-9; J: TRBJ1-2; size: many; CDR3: CASSFGRDFGYTF; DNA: TGTGCCAGCAGCTTCGGCAGGGACTTTGGCTACACCTTC
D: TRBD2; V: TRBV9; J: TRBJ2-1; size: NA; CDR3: CASSVVGGSGRAGEQFF; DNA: TGTGCCAGCAGCGTGGTGGGGGGGAGCGGGAGGGCCGGCGAGCAGTTCTTC
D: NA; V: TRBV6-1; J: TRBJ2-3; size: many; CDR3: CASIGTGRADTQYF; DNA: TGTGCCAGCATCGGAACAGGGAGGGCAGATACGCAGTATTTT
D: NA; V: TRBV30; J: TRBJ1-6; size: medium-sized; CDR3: CAWNVEGSPLHF; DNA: TGTGCCTGGAATGTGGAGGGTTCACCCCTCCACTTT
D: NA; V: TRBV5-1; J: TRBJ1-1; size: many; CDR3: CASSSVQGLFTEAFF; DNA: TGCGCCAGCAGCTCGGTACAGGGTTTATTCACTGAAGCTTTCTTT
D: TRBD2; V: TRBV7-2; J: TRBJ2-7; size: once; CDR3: CASSLVHVTSGGRYEQYF; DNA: TGTGCCAGCAGCTTAGTTCACGTGACTAGCGGAGGACGGTACGAGCAGTACTTC
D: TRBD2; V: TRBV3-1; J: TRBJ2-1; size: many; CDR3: CASSRGSSGRAEQFF; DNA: TGTGCCAGCAGCCGAGGGTCTAGCGGGAGGGCTGAGCAGTTCTTC
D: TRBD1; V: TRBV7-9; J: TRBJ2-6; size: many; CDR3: CASSQAGQGSGANVLTF; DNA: TGTGCCAGCAGCCAAGCGGGACAGGGTTCTGGGGCCAACGTCCTGACTTTC
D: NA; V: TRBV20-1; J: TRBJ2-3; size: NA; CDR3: CSARDHVTSGRNTDTQYF; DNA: TGCAGTGCTAGAGATCACGTGACTAGTGGGAGGAACACAGATACGCAGTATTTT
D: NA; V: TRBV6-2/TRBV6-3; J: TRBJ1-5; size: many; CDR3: CASRYDPWRPQHF; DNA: TGTGCCAGCAGGTACGACCCTTGGCGGCCCCAGCATTTT
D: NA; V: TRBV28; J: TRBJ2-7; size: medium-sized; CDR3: CASSFEGDSYEQYF; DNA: TGTGCCAGCAGTTTTGAAGGGGATTCCTACGAGCAGTACTTC
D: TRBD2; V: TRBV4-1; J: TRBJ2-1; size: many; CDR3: CASSQLGGRAHNEQFF; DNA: TGCGCCAGCAGCCAACTGGGCGGGAGGGCCCACAATGAGCAGTTCTTC
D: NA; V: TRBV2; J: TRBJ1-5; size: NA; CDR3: CASSLRGGGQPLHF; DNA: TGTGCCAGCAGTTTAAGGGGGGGTGGACAGCCCCTGCATTTT
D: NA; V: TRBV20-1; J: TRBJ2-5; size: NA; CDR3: CSARRPGVETQYF; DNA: TGCAGTGCTAGAAGACCAGGGGTAGAGACCCAGTACTTC
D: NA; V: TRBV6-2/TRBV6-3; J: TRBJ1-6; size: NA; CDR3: CASSEIGTRNSPLHF; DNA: TGTGCCAGCAGTGAGATTGGGACACGCAATTCACCCCTCCACTTT
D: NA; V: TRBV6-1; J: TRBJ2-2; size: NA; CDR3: CASSPTTGELFF; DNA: TGTGCCAGCAGCCCGACCACCGGGGAGCTGTTTTTT
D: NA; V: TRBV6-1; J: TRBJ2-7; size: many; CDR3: CASRPPIGTHQYEQYF; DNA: TGTGCCAGCAGACCTCCCATCGGGACACACCAATACGAGCAGTACTTC
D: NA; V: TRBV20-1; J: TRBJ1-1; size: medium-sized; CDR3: CSARSRSGHTEAFF; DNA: TGCAGTGCTAGGTCGCGATCTGGTCACACTGAAGCTTTCTTT
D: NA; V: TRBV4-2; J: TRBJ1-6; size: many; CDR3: CASSQGGNTYNSPLHF; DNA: TGTGCCAGCAGCCAAGGTGGCAACACTTATAATTCACCCCTCCACTTT
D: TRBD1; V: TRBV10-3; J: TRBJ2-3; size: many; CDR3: CAISDRGPEDTQYF; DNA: TGTGCCATCAGTGACAGGGGGCCAGAGGATACGCAGTATTTT
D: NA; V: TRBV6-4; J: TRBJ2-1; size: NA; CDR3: CANMGYNEQFF; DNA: TGTGCCAACATGGGGTATAATGAGCAGTTCTTC
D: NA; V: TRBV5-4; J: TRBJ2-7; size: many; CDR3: CASSSPKGGKYEQYF; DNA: TGTGCCAGCAGCTCTCCAAAGGGGGGGAAGTACGAGCAGTACTTC
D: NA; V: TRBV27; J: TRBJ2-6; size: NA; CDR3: CASSKQGPTWSGANVPTF; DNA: TGTGCCAGCAGTAAACAGGGCCCCACCTGGTCTGGGGCCAACGTCCCGACTTTC
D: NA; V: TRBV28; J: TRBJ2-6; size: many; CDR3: CATDHTPGANVLTF; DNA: TGTGCCACCGACCACACCCCTGGGGCCAACGTCCTGACTTTC
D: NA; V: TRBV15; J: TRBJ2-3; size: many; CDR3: CATSRGREVVSDTQYF; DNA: TGTGCCACCAGCAGAGGAAGGGAGGTAGTCTCAGATACGCAGTATTTT
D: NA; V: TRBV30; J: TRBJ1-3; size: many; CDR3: CAWTGITGNTIYF; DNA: TGTGCCTGGACAGGGATAACTGGAAACACCATATATTTT